This TCR beta chain was sequenced during a study of PD-1 blockade in classical Hodgkin lymphoma. Notes on the study in general: No one has yet defined what causes the repertoire differences, which may be disease activity or prior therapy. Relapsed/refractory patients reportedly had the lowest baseline TCR diversity, below newly diagnosed patients, who were below healthy donors.

The table came from immunoSEQ multiplex PCR; TCRdb's copy has only in-frame clones and leaves some out. The table lists 50,000 or so clones, roughly 80% of them singletons. V lost 6 bases and J lost 7; bases outside the gene matches: 10. The CDR3 totals 15 residues. Germline V gene data show CDR1 as MGHRA and CDR2 as YSYEKL. With respect to this clone: Its antigen is undetermined.

Described time point: cycle 4 day 1 (C4D1), after five to seven weeks of nivolumab. Patients all relapsed after autologous stem cell transplantation, and there was variation in brentuximab vedotin exposure. The sequenced sample was peripheral blood mononuclear cells (PBMCs), obtained before the fourth cycle of nivolumab. The V and J genes are TRBV4-1 and TRBJ1-4, with TRBD1 matching 8 bases. The clonotype was recovered from a human donor with classical Hodgkin lymphoma. Here the CDR3 DNA reads TGCGCCAGCAGTCCTAATGGACAGGGTTTTGAAAAACTGTTTTTT. Protein sequence: CASSPNGQGFEKLFF.